Each of the 8 T cell receptor beta chains below was sequenced from the same sample in a study of cytomegalovirus exposure and HLA in healthy donors. The PCR employed 60 Vbeta primers together with 13 Jbeta primers. Produced via immunoSEQ multiplex PCR; TCRdb's table is partial and in-frame only. The sample lists under 200,000 clones; 65% to 90% were seen once. The sequencing sample was made of PBMCs. The receptors shown here come from a woman aged 45-65 years in good health and CMV-seronegative.

This chain joins TRBV6-4 and TRBJ2-7; maybe TRBD2 (6 bases). Between the trimmed V and J ends, which lost 6 bases and 6 bases, there was a span of 15 bases. Germline values: CDR1 MRHNA, CDR2 SNTAGT. CDR3 length equals 13 residues. The DNA of the CDR3 is TGTGCCAGCAGGCGGGACCCCGGGGGCGAGCAGTACTTC. This encodes CASRRDPGGEQYF.

The V and J genes are TRBV27 and TRBJ1-2; possibly TRBD1 for D (6 bases). Germline CDR1 reads MNHEY; CDR2 reads SMNVEV (reference sequence). This CDR3 has 14 amino acids. The V end was cut by 5 bases, the J end by 8 bases, with 18 bases between. CDR3 nucleotide sequence: TGTGCCAGCAGTCCCCGTGGCAGGGGTGTCGGCTACACCTTC. As protein: CASSPRGRGVGYTF.

This clone was detected only once. The rearrangement links TRBV5-6 to TRBJ1-2; D gene uncertain. The germline gives CDR1 SGHDT, CDR2 YYEEEE. The CDR3 is 13 amino acids. Trimming removed 4 bases at V and 2 bases at J, with 9 bases between. CDR3 bases: TGTGCCAGCAGCCCTTACGGGAACTATGGCTACACCTTC. It codes for CASSPYGNYGYTF.

This rearrangement joins TRBV9 to TRBJ1-4; 7 nucleotides line up with TRBD1. This CDR3 is 15 amino acids long. V shed 0 bases and J 5 bases; nucleotides not matched to a gene: 4. CDR1 is SGDLS and CDR2 is YYNGEE in the germline V gene. CDR3 nucleotide sequence: TGTGCCAGCAGCGTAGCTAACAGGGGAAATGAAAAACTGTTTTTT. Translation gives CASSVANRGNEKLFF.

This sequence joins TRBV5-8 and TRBJ1-5; tentatively, D is TRBD1 (5 bases). This CDR3 spans 16 amino acids. The ends were cut back, 4 bases at V and 5 bases at J, with 19 bases in the middle. CDR1 is SGHTS, CDR2 YDEGEE, per germline. CDR3 protein: CASSLFGQGFHQPQHF. CDR3 DNA: TGTGCCAGCAGCCTGTTCGGGCAGGGCTTCCATCAGCCCCAGCATTTT.

This rearrangement joins TRBV10-1 to TRBJ2-5; tentatively, D is TRBD2 (6 bases). The J call may be incorrect, as the DNA end agrees better with TRBJ2-7. This CDR3 has 16 residues. CDR1 is WNHNN, CDR2 SYGVQD, per germline (reference sequence). CDR3 loop: CASSPRLRGTTYEQYF. DNA of the CDR3: TGCGCCAGCAGTCCACGACTTCGGGGGACCACCTACGAGCAGTACTTC.

In this sample, this clone turned up a few times. V and J are TRBV19 and TRBJ2-7, with 8 positions matching TRBD1. The ends lost 6 bases at V and 3 bases at J; junction bases unmatched: 7. CDR1 is LNHDA and CDR2 is SQIVND in the germline V gene (reference sequence). This CDR3 has 14 amino acids. In DNA, the CDR3 is TGTGCCAGTAGACAGACAGGGACAGGCTACGAGCAGTACTTC. Protein product: CASRQTGTGYEQYF.

This chain uses TRBV7-2 with TRBJ2-7, with D unclear. Germline CDR1 SGHTA, CDR2 FQGNSA. Between the trimmed V and J ends, which lost 5 bases and 2 bases, there was a span of 7 bases. The CDR3 is 12 amino acids. This chain's CDR3 is CASSLPAYEQYF. As DNA, the CDR3 is TGTGCCAGCAGCCTTCCTGCCTACGAGCAGTACTTC.